This T cell receptor (beta chain) is from a study of Graves' ophthalmopathy and Graves' hyperthyroidism. Findings of the study overall: Among thyroid clonotypes expanded above 0.001 frequency, most also appeared in blood. Ophthalmopathy and stable hyperthyroidism were discriminated by a 13-signature model, with about 90% sensitivity and about 82% specificity.

Uncontrolled infections, pregnancy, lactation or other autoimmune diseases led to patient exclusion. The table lists this clonotype with many counts. Its matching antigen is unknown. Amplification of TCR beta CDR3 regions used RNA transcripts. RT-PCR with HTBI primers came first, then second-round multiplex PCR. One entry per CDR3 protein results from TCRdb running MiXCR on the multiplex PCR reads. The repertoire holds about 740,000 distinct CDR3 sequences, with 35% to 50% as singletons. Sequences were obtained from peripheral blood. This clonotype was sampled from an adult man with Graves' ophthalmopathy.

The CDR3 spells CAIRPTGYGYTF. The CDR3 DNA reads as TGTGCCATCAGGCCGACAGGGTATGGCTACACCTTC. The genes are TRBV10-3 and TRBJ1-2; 7 nucleotides align to TRBD1. Germline loops: CDR1 ENHRY, CDR2 SYGVKD. The CDR3 has 12 amino acids. The V segment lost 6 bases and the J segment 5 bases; nucleotides outside the gene matches: 3.